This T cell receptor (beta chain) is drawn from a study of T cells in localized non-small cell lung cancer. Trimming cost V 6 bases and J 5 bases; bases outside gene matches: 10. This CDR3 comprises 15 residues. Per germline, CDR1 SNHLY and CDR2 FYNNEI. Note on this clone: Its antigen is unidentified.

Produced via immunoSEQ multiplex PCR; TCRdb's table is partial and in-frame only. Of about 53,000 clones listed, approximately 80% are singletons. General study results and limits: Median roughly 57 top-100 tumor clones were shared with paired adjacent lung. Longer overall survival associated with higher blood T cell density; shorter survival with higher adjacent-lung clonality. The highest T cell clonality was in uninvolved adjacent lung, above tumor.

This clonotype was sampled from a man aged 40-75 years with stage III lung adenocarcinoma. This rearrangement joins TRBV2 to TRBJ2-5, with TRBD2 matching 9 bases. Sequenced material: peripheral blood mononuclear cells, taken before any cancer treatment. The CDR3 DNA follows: TGTGCCAGCAGGTCGAATCTAGCGGGGAAGGAGACCCAGTACTTC. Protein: CASRSNLAGKETQYF.